This T cell receptor (beta chain) was recorded in a study of T cells in Graves' hyperthyroidism and ophthalmopathy. The investigators amplified TCR beta CDR3 regions from RNA transcripts. First-round RT-PCR of the TCR CDR3 relied on the HTBI primer set. TCRdb processed the multiplex PCR reads anew with MiXCR; each CDR3 protein has one entry. In the table there are around 290,000 distinct CDR3 sequences, about 17% of which are singletons. This clonotype was seen at least ten times. Ophthalmopathy patients showed a Clinical Activity Score of at least 3, NOSPECS grade of at least 4 and duration under 3 months. Germline assignment: CDR1 DFQATT and CDR2 SNEGSKA (reference sequence). This CDR3 contains 14 residues. Trimming left V 1 base short and J 4 bases short, with 13 bases between.

This chain uses TRBV20-1 with TRBJ1-1; TRBD1 is a possible D gene (6 bases). Sequences were obtained from blood. This sequence originates from a woman aged 60-75 years with Graves' ophthalmopathy. The CDR3 DNA is TGCAGTGCTAGAGCAAATTCAGGGGCCACTGAAGCTTTCTTT. It is translated as CSARANSGATEAFF.